Listed below are T cell receptor beta chains from one sample, sequenced in a study of blood T cells in healthy people across ages. TCRdb used MiXCR to reprocess the 5' RACE reads, holding one entry per CDR3 protein. Of about a million distinct CDR3 sequences in the sample, approximately 50% are singletons; the top ten hold over 20%. The sample comprised blood. These receptors were collected from a woman between 55 and 75 years old in good health. Each CDR3 is given with its conserved first and last residue. Each record gives: clone size, V gene, J gene, D gene, CDR3 DNA, CDR3 protein. The D gene is left open where the match is weak. Clone size is stated in some rows and not others, as once, few, many or a class when expanded.

size: few; V: TRBV7-2; J: TRBJ2-3; D: .; DNA: TGTGCCAGCAGCTTAGCCCCTCTAAAGCGGTATCCTAGCACAGATACGCAGTATTTT; CDR3: CASSLAPLKRYPSTDTQYF
size: few; V: TRBV12-3/TRBV12-4; J: TRBJ2-3; D: .; DNA: TGTGCCAGCAGTTTAGGGTCGACTAGGCCCCACACAGATACGCAGTATTTT; CDR3: CASSLGSTRPHTDTQYF
size: .; V: TRBV20-1; J: TRBJ2-5; D: TRBD2; DNA: TGCAGTGCTAGAGATGGGGGGGATGAAGAGACCCAGTACTTC; CDR3: CSARDGGDEETQYF
size: many; V: TRBV29-1; J: TRBJ2-7; D: .; DNA: TGCAGCGCTAGGCCTGGCTCCCACGAGCAGTACTTC; CDR3: CSARPGSHEQYF
size: few; V: TRBV28; J: TRBJ2-7; D: .; DNA: TGTGCCAGCACCCAAGGGGGACCCTACGAGCAGTACTTC; CDR3: CASTQGGPYEQYF
size: .; V: TRBV12-3/TRBV12-4; J: TRBJ2-4; D: .; DNA: TGTGCCAGCAACCCAGGGGTCCAGAACATTCAGTACTTC; CDR3: CASNPGVQNIQYF
size: .; V: TRBV3-1; J: TRBJ1-6; D: .; DNA: TGTGCCAGCAGCCAAGATCACTCGGTTTACTCACCCCTCCACTTT; CDR3: CASSQDHSVYSPLHF
size: .; V: TRBV12-3/TRBV12-4; J: TRBJ2-1; D: TRBD2; DNA: TGTGCCAGCAGGAAGAAAGCGGGACCATTCTACAATGAGCAGTTCTTC; CDR3: CASRKKAGPFYNEQFF
size: .; V: TRBV7-9; J: TRBJ2-7; D: .; DNA: TGTGCCAGCAGCCCATACAACAGCGAAACCTACGAGCAGTACTTC; CDR3: CASSPYNSETYEQYF
size: few; V: TRBV7-8; J: TRBJ2-1; D: TRBD2; DNA: TGTGCCAGCAGCTCGACTAGCGGGAGTTTTAATGAGCAGTTCTTC; CDR3: CASSSTSGSFNEQFF
size: few; V: TRBV11-2; J: TRBJ2-7; D: .; DNA: TGTGCCAGCACGACGGACCCCTACGAGCAGTACTTC; CDR3: CASTTDPYEQYF
size: once; V: TRBV4-1; J: TRBJ2-7; D: TRBD2; DNA: TGCGCCAGCAGCCAAAGTCACGGGACTAGCGGGATCTACGAGCAGTACTTC; CDR3: CASSQSHGTSGIYEQYF
size: .; V: TRBV12-3/TRBV12-4; J: TRBJ2-7; D: .; DNA: TGTGCCAGCAGCCCTGAGACTATCTCCTACGAGCAGTACTTC; CDR3: CASSPETISYEQYF
size: many; V: TRBV4-3; J: TRBJ2-3; D: TRBD2; DNA: TGCGCCAGCAGTCTAGCGGGAGCCACAGATACGCAGTATTTT; CDR3: CASSLAGATDTQYF
size: .; V: TRBV4-1; J: TRBJ1-5; D: .; DNA: TGCGCCAGCAGCCAAGATGGGAGTGCCAGCAATCAGCCCCAGCATTTT; CDR3: CASSQDGSASNQPQHF
size: few; V: TRBV29-1; J: TRBJ2-7; D: TRBD2; DNA: TGCAGCGTTGCCCCTAGCGGCCTCCGCGAGCAGTACTTC; CDR3: CSVAPSGLREQYF
size: .; V: TRBV5-1; J: TRBJ2-2; D: .; DNA: TGCGCCAGCAGCCCCACAGTGGCCGGGGAGCTGTTTTTT; CDR3: CASSPTVAGELFF
size: .; V: TRBV9; J: TRBJ2-7; D: .; DNA: TGTGCCAGCAGCCTCTCCGGGACGGTGCCGACCGAGCAGTACTTC; CDR3: CASSLSGTVPTEQYF
size: .; V: TRBV7-7; J: TRBJ2-5; D: .; DNA: TGTGCCAGCAGCGTAGATCCTAGCACAGAGACCCAGTACTTC; CDR3: CASSVDPSTETQYF
size: .; V: TRBV7-3; J: TRBJ2-6; D: .; DNA: TGTGCCAGCAGCTTAATGGTCCAAGGACCTGGGGCCAACGTCCTGACTTTC; CDR3: CASSLMVQGPGANVLTF
size: .; V: TRBV18; J: TRBJ1-1; D: TRBD1; DNA: TGTGCCAGCTCACCACAACAGGGGTCGGGCACTGAAGCTTTCTTT; CDR3: CASSPQQGSGTEAFF
size: .; V: TRBV2; J: TRBJ1-2; D: .; DNA: TGTGCCAGCAGGGCCCAGGGGTACGGTGGCTACACCTTC; CDR3: CASRAQGYGGYTF
size: many; V: TRBV3-1; J: TRBJ2-5; D: TRBD2; DNA: TGTGCCAGCAGCCAAGTGGGACTAGCGGAAGAGACCCAGTACTTC; CDR3: CASSQVGLAEETQYF
size: once; V: TRBV7-9; J: TRBJ2-5; D: .; DNA: TGTGCCAGCAGCTTTGAACGGGGAAAGAAGTACTTC; CDR3: CASSFERGKKYF
size: .; V: TRBV6-2/TRBV6-3; J: TRBJ2-5; D: .; DNA: TGTGCCAGCAGTTACGGGTGGCGGGAGACCCAGTACTTC; CDR3: CASSYGWRETQYF
size: .; V: TRBV27; J: TRBJ2-2; D: .; DNA: TGTGCCAGCAGTTCTTACAACCCGAACACCGGGGAGCTGTTTTTT; CDR3: CASSSYNPNTGELFF
size: .; V: TRBV5-1; J: TRBJ1-3; D: TRBD1; DNA: TGCGCCAGCAGCACGGGACAGCCAACACAAGGAAACACCATATATTTT; CDR3: CASSTGQPTQGNTIYF
size: .; V: TRBV3-1; J: TRBJ2-5; D: .; DNA: TGTGCCAGCAGCCCCCACCCCCAACCTGGTGGAGAGACCCAGTACTTC; CDR3: CASSPHPQPGGETQYF
size: .; V: TRBV24-1; J: TRBJ2-3; D: .; DNA: TGTGCCACCAGTGATTTGGGGGGCCCCTCAGATACGCAGTATTTT; CDR3: CATSDLGGPSDTQYF
size: many; V: TRBV6-1; J: TRBJ2-7; D: TRBD2; DNA: TGTGCCAGCAGGGGACGGACTAGCGGGATCTCCTACGAGCAGTACTTC; CDR3: CASRGRTSGISYEQYF
size: few; V: TRBV29-1; J: TRBJ2-1; D: .; DNA: TGCAGCGTTGAAGTCAGCAGCTCTTTCTACTACAATGAGCAGTTCTTC; CDR3: CSVEVSSSFYYNEQFF
size: .; V: TRBV20-1; J: TRBJ2-3; D: .; DNA: TGCAGTGCTAGAGGGGGCCATACGCAGTATTTT; CDR3: CSARGGHTQYF
size: few; V: TRBV5-1; J: TRBJ1-2; D: .; DNA: TGCGCCAGCAGCCCCAGTGTCGACCTGGGGGGCTACACCTTC; CDR3: CASSPSVDLGGYTF
size: .; V: TRBV6-1; J: TRBJ2-7; D: .; DNA: TGTGCCAGCAGTGAAGGGGTTATATACGAGCAGTACTTC; CDR3: CASSEGVIYEQYF
size: many; V: TRBV20-1; J: TRBJ2-7; D: .; DNA: TGCAGTGCTAGAGTCCCCCGGACGCCCGAGCAGTACTTC; CDR3: CSARVPRTPEQYF
size: once; V: TRBV2; J: TRBJ2-1; D: .; DNA: TGTGCCAGCAGTGACCCTTTCACCGGAGAGCAGTTCTTC; CDR3: CASSDPFTGEQFF
size: .; V: TRBV6-6; J: TRBJ2-4; D: .; DNA: TGTGCCAGCAGCCTACCGGCAAGAATGGGCAAAAACAGTCAGTACTTC; CDR3: CASSLPARMGKNSQYF
size: .; V: TRBV12-3/TRBV12-4; J: TRBJ2-7; D: TRBD2; DNA: TGTGCTAGCAGTTTTGGAAGCGGGAGGGCATGGCAGTACTTC; CDR3: CASSFGSGRAWQYF
size: .; V: TRBV5-6; J: TRBJ2-3; D: TRBD2; DNA: TGTGCCAGCAGCTCCGGGACTAGCGGGCCTTTGGATACGCAGTATTTT; CDR3: CASSSGTSGPLDTQYF
size: .; V: TRBV9; J: TRBJ1-2; D: .; DNA: TGTGCCAGCAGCGCACACAGGGTCAACTATGGCTACACCTTC; CDR3: CASSAHRVNYGYTF
size: .; V: TRBV18; J: TRBJ2-1; D: .; DNA: TGTGCCAGCTCACCGTTACACGAACCGGAGAAAGACAATGAGCAGTTCTTC; CDR3: CASSPLHEPEKDNEQFF
size: .; V: TRBV24-1; J: TRBJ2-3; D: .; DNA: TGTGCCACCAGTGAAAACACAGATACGCAGTATTTT; CDR3: CATSENTDTQYF
size: few; V: TRBV14; J: TRBJ2-7; D: .; DNA: TGTGCCAGCAGCCAAGACACTATCCGCGAGCAGTACTTC; CDR3: CASSQDTIREQYF
size: few; V: TRBV7-2; J: TRBJ2-3; D: TRBD2; DNA: TGTGCCAGCAGCTTAGTAGGGAGACTAGCGGGAGTTGATACGCAGTATTTT; CDR3: CASSLVGRLAGVDTQYF
size: .; V: TRBV27; J: TRBJ2-1; D: TRBD2; DNA: TGTGCCAGCAGTTTCCTGACTAGCGGGAGCAATGAGCAGTTCTTC; CDR3: CASSFLTSGSNEQFF